What follows are 20 T cell receptor beta chains derived from one specimen sequenced in a study of glioma-infiltrating T cells after dendritic cell vaccination. Specified time point: after dendritic cell vaccination, including at tumor progression/relapse. The assay was immunoSEQ multiplex PCR, and TCRdb's table has in-frame clones only and misses some. The sample comprises more than 95,000 clones, almost 90% of which are singletons, and approximately 3% rests with the top ten. The starting material was blood, obtained after dendritic cell vaccination. The receptor source for this set is a human donor with glioblastoma.

The chain is built from TRBV7-8 and TRBJ2-3; 14 bases agree with TRBD2. This CDR3 has 18 residues. J was trimmed by 7 bases and V by 5 bases; bases with no gene match: 14. The germline gives CDR1 SGHVS, CDR2 FQNEAQ. The CDR3 here is CASSPTSTSGGAGYTQYF. CDR3 nucleotides: TGTGCCAGCAGCCCTACCTCGACTAGCGGGGGGGCCGGGTATACGCAGTATTTT.

Remarks on this clone: Mismatch with germline at one junction end may stem from a read error. The rearrangement links TRBV7-7 to TRBJ2-2, with 8 nucleotides matching TRBD1. This CDR3 has 16 residues. The V gene's germline CDR1 is SSHAT and CDR2 FNYEAQ (reference sequence). The CDR3 region is CASSQNRDRTTGELFF. CDR3 coding DNA: TGTGCTAGCAGCCAAAACCGGGACAGGACAACCGGGGAGCTGTTTTTT.

The rearrangement uses TRBV4-1 and TRBJ2-2, with a tentative D call TRBD2 (6 bases). CDR1 MGHRA and CDR2 YSYEKL come from the germline V gene. This CDR3 has 15 amino acids. V was cut by 4 bases and J by 5 bases, with 14 bases left in between. In DNA form, the CDR3 reads TGCGCCAGCAGCCCCCAGGTAGGGACTACCGGGGAGCTGTTTTTT. This translates into CASSPQVGTTGELFF.

This clone showed up just a few times. V and J are TRBV9 and TRBJ1-3; 8 bases fit TRBD1. J gave up 1 base and V 4 bases, and 10 bases lay outside the gene matches. The CDR3 is 17 amino acids. The germline CDR1 and CDR2 sequences are SGDLS and YYNGEE. CDR3 nucleotide sequence: TGTGCCAGCAGCAGCCGGGACAGGCTTCTGTCTGGAAACACCATATATTTT. The encoded protein is CASSSRDRLLSGNTIYF.

The chain couples TRBV6-5 to TRBJ2-5, with 12 bases matching TRBD2. The CDR3 loop spans 15 amino acids. The V segment lost 2 bases and the J segment 5 bases; nucleotides outside the gene matches: 3. The V gene's germline CDR1 is MNHEY and CDR2 SVGAGI. In nucleotides, the CDR3 is TGTGCCAGCAGTTACGCTAGCGGGGGGGCGGAGACCCAGTACTTC. Translated: CASSYASGGAETQYF.

This chain connects TRBV7-3 to TRBJ2-7; TRBD1 agrees at 8 bases. J was trimmed by 3 bases and V by 1 base; bases with no gene match: 8. CDR1 and CDR2 from the germline V gene are SGHTA and FQGTGA. The CDR3 has 16 amino acids. The CDR3 DNA follows: TGTGCCAGCAGCTTAATGCCGGGACAGGACCTCTACGAGCAGTACTTC. Translation: CASSLMPGQDLYEQYF.

The sample holds one count of this clone. J is TRBJ2-7 and V is TRBV6-1, with a tentative D call TRBD1 (7 bases). Germline V gene sequence: CDR1 MNHNS, CDR2 SASEGT. This CDR3 is built from 15 residues. Trimming cost V 6 bases and J 3 bases, with 18 bases left between them. For the CDR3, the DNA is TGTGCCAGCAGGGAGGGGGCCAGGGGAAACTACGAGCAGTACTTC. The encoded protein is CASREGARGNYEQYF.

The genes are TRBV10-3 and TRBJ1-2; tentative D call: TRBD1 (5 bases). Germline lookup yields CDR1 ENHRY and CDR2 SYGVKD. This CDR3 is built from 13 residues. Deletions cut 7 bases from V and 6 bases from J, with 15 bases between. The CDR3 DNA is TGTGCCATCAAAGGAGGGCAGGGTGATGGCTACACCTTC. Its protein product is CAIKGGQGDGYTF.

This clone showed up just once. The chain recombines TRBV19 with TRBJ1-1; TRBD1 might be the D (6 bases). This CDR3 has 15 residues. V shed 5 bases and J shed 4 bases, with 17 bases lying between them. Germline assignment: CDR1 LNHDA and CDR2 SQIVND (reference sequence). The DNA of the CDR3 is TGTGCCAGTAGTGTCCCCCGGCAGGGGACCACTGAAGCTTTCTTT. As protein: CASSVPRQGTTEAFF. Variable domain in full (rest from reference TRBV19 and TRBJ1-1): DGGITQSPKYLFRKEGQNVTLSCEQNLNHDAMYWYRQDPGQGLRLIYYSQIVNDFQKGDIAEGYSVSREKKESFPLTVTSAQKNPTAFYLCASSVPRQGTTEAFFGQGTRLTVV.

This sequence joins TRBV7-3 and TRBJ2-5; TRBD2 agrees at 9 bases. CDR3 length: 15 residues. CDR1 is SGHTA, CDR2 FQGTGA, per germline. The junction had 9 bases not matched to a gene; V was cut back by 5 bases and J by 5 bases. CDR3 nucleotide sequence: TGTGCCAGCAGCCCTAGCGGGGCACAGGGGGAGACCCAGTACTTC. Amino acids: CASSPSGAQGETQYF.

The V call is TRBV18, the J call TRBJ1-5, with 7 bases identical to TRBD1. CDR3 length: 12 amino acids. With 6 bases clipped from V and 7 bases from J, the junction kept 3 bases outside the gene matches. The germline gives CDR1 KGHSH, CDR2 LQKENI. The CDR3 DNA follows: TGTGCCAGCTCGAGGGGGCGACAGCCCCAGCATTTT. This codes for CASSRGRQPQHF.

The chain employs TRBV18 and TRBJ1-2; perhaps TRBD1 as D (6 bases). CDR1 and CDR2 from the germline V gene are KGHSH and LQKENI. The V and J ends lost 6 bases and 2 bases respectively, with 13 bases between them. The CDR3 has 14 amino acids. The CDR3 bases are TGTGCCAGCTCCCAACAGGGTAGCAACTATGGCTACACCTTC. Translation gives CASSQQGSNYGYTF.

This sequence joins TRBV19 and TRBJ1-1, with 7 bases matching TRBD1. The CDR3 has 13 amino acids. V lost 6 bases and J lost 3; bases outside the gene matches: 4. Germline CDR1 LNHDA, CDR2 SQIVND (reference sequence). CDR3 DNA sequence: TGTGCCAGTAGGGAGGGGGCGGACACTGAAGCTTTCTTT. This translates into CASREGADTEAFF.

The chain employs TRBV11-3 and TRBJ2-1; 9 nucleotides line up with TRBD2. This CDR3 is built from 18 residues. J gave up 0 bases and V 5 bases, and 11 bases lay outside the gene matches. Germline V gives CDR1 SGHNT, CDR2 YENEEA. The CDR3 loop is CASSRRGSGRSSYNEQFF. As DNA, the CDR3 is TGTGCCAGCAGCCGCAGAGGGAGCGGGAGGAGCTCCTACAATGAGCAGTTCTTC.

The rearrangement uses TRBV30 and TRBJ2-3, with 7 bases fitting TRBD2. This CDR3 is 13 amino acids long. The trim removed 5 bases at V and 5 bases at J, leaving 7 bases unmatched. Germline assignment: CDR1 GTSNPN and CDR2 SVGIG (reference sequence). The CDR3 region has the DNA TGTGCCTGGGGGGGGGTCTCCGGAGATACGCAGTATTTT. It is translated as CAWGGVSGDTQYF.

The chain joins TRBV5-4 to TRBJ2-3; D might be TRBD2 (6 bases). Germline V gene data show CDR1 as SGHNT and CDR2 as YYREEE (reference sequence). This CDR3 region has 15 residues. Trimming left V 1 base short and J 4 bases short, with 13 bases between. The DNA for the CDR3 is TGTGCCAGCAGCTTGTCTAGCGCCGGGTCAGATACGCAGTATTTT. Its protein product is CASSLSSAGSDTQYF.

In this sample, this clone turned up once. The chain carries TRBV6-4 and TRBJ1-2, with TRBD1 identical over 8 bases. V was clipped by 5 bases and J by 7 bases; unmatched bases: 6. Germline lookup yields CDR1 MRHNA and CDR2 SNTAGT. The CDR3 spans 13 residues. CDR3 amino acids: CASSNQGAGGYTF. CDR3 nucleotides: TGTGCCAGCAGTAATCAGGGGGCCGGTGGCTACACCTTC.

This chain links TRBV5-4 with TRBJ2-7; a weak D match, TRBD1 (6 bases). CDR1 is SGHNT, CDR2 YYREEE, per germline (reference sequence). Trimming pared 3 bases from V and 4 bases from J, leaving 11 bases between. This CDR3 spans 13 amino acids. CDR3 sequence reads: CASSSTQGYEQYF. For the CDR3, the DNA is TGTGCCAGCAGCTCAACCCAGGGGTACGAGCAGTACTTC.

This sequence joins TRBV7-8 and TRBJ1-2, with 7 bases that match TRBD1. Germline values: CDR1 SGHVS, CDR2 FQNEAQ. The CDR3 consists of 14 residues. Trimming at V came to 4 bases and at J to 4 bases, leaving 6 bases not matched to a gene. The CDR3 coding sequence is TGTGCCAGCAGCTCTGACAGGGTTGGCTATGGCTACACCTTC. Protein sequence: CASSSDRVGYGYTF.

In DNA form, the CDR3 reads TGTGCCAGCAAAACAGGGGATTTGAGTGAAAAACTGTTTTTT. Protein sequence: CASKTGDLSEKLFF. V usage is TRBV2 and J usage is TRBJ1-4; 7 positions match TRBD1. V was pared by 7 bases and J by 7 bases, with 9 bases of the junction left unmatched. The CDR3 covers 14 residues. Germline V CDR1 and CDR2: SNHLY, FYNNEI.